This T cell receptor beta chain emerged from a study of CD8+ T cells in alopecia areata. Overall study context: Scoring of severity for treated patients was based on percentage of affected scalp area.

Germline trimming cut 0 bases from V and 7 bases from J; bases unmatched to any gene: 9. This CDR3 has 16 amino acids. Germline loops: CDR1 SGHAT, CDR2 FQNNGV. The treatment is: oral pan-JAK inhibitor, 5-10 mg twice daily. RNA was isolated and reverse transcribed to cDNA, the sequencing template. Some clones are missing from TCRdb's copy, which holds only in-frame ones; the method was immunoSEQ multiplex PCR. The sample shows hundreds of thousands of clones, approximately 60% of them seen only once. The rearrangement joins TRBV11-2 to TRBJ1-1; 9 nucleotides match TRBD1. The TCR sequence derives from a human donor with alopecia areata. The input for sequencing was CD4+ T cells sorted from blood, taken around week 54, from a patient treated with tofacitinib. CDR3 in amino acids: CASSLEGRTGEGEAFF. The CDR3 nucleotides are TGTGCCAGCAGCTTAGAAGGTCGGACAGGGGAGGGTGAAGCTTTCTTT.